This TCR beta chain came from a study of neoadjuvant anti-PD-1 for oral cavity cancer. The study, taken as a whole, reports: Higher pretreatment Treg/Th17 ratios tracked higher pretreatment blood clonality.

Repertoires were generated with immunoSEQ multiplex PCR, while TCRdb's copy carries only in-frame clones and drops some. Found here are some 9,500 clones, 55% to 75% of them singletons; the top ten hold roughly 4.5%. Concerning this clone itself: Its antigen is not identified.

The time point: after neoadjuvant nivolumab, at surgical resection. Cohort: HPV-negative, locally advanced oral cavity squamous cell carcinoma patients. The sequence derives from a person aged 40 to 85 with oral cavity squamous cell carcinoma. The sample consisted of PBMCs, taken after nivolumab (anti-PD-1) treatment.

The CDR3 nucleotides read TGCAGCGGAATTAGGCGAAGCTCCTACAATGAGCAGTTCTTC. Translation gives CSGIRRSSYNEQFF. V is TRBV29-1 and J is TRBJ2-1, with D unresolved. V was clipped by 7 bases and J by 0 bases, with 13 bases between them. Germline V gene data show CDR1 as SQVTM and CDR2 as ANQGSEA. The CDR3 contains 14 residues.